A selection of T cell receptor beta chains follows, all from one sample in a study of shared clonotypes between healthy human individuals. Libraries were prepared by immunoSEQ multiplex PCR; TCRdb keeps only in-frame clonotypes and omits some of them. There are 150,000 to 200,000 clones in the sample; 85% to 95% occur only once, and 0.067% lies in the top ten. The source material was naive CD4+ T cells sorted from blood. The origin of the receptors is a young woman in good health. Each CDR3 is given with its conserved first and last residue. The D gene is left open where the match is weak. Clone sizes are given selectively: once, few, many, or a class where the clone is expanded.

DNA: TGTGCCAGCAGCTTAGGGGGCCTAAGCACAGATACGCAGTATTTT
CDR3: CASSLGGLSTDTQYF
V: TRBV7-3
D: -
size: -
J: TRBJ2-3

DNA: TGTGCCAGCAGCGTGGACGGCCTTTATGGCTACACCTTC
CDR3: CASSVDGLYGYTF
V: TRBV7-9
D: -
size: -
J: TRBJ1-2

DNA: TGTGCCAGCATTCTCGGGAACACCTACGAGCAGTACTTC
CDR3: CASILGNTYEQYF
V: TRBV11-2
D: -
size: few
J: TRBJ2-7

DNA: TGTGCCAGCAGCTTGGAAACTAGTTACAATGAGCAGTTCTTC
CDR3: CASSLETSYNEQFF
V: TRBV5-4
D: -
size: -
J: TRBJ2-1

DNA: TGTGCCAGCAGACAAGCCGGGACGGCAGCCTACGAGCAGTACTTC
CDR3: CASRQAGTAAYEQYF
V: TRBV12-1
D: -
size: -
J: TRBJ2-7

DNA: TGTGCCAGCAGCCCAACCCAGGGTGCTGGAAACACCATATATTTT
CDR3: CASSPTQGAGNTIYF
V: TRBV11-2
D: -
size: -
J: TRBJ1-3

DNA: TGTGCCAGCAGTGGCCGGGGGCCCCAAGAGACCCAGTACTTC
CDR3: CASSGRGPQETQYF
V: TRBV2
D: -
size: -
J: TRBJ2-5

DNA: TGCGCCAGCAGCTCGGACGGAGGGACTGAAGCTTTCTTT
CDR3: CASSSDGGTEAFF
V: TRBV5-1
D: -
size: -
J: TRBJ1-1

DNA: TGTGCCTGGAGTGTACGGAGGTCTAATCAGCCCCAGCATTTT
CDR3: CAWSVRRSNQPQHF
V: TRBV30
D: -
size: -
J: TRBJ1-5

DNA: TGTGCCAGCGGAAGGACAACTCAAGAGACCCAGTACTTC
CDR3: CASGRTTQETQYF
V: TRBV7-7
D: -
size: -
J: TRBJ2-5

DNA: TGCGCCAGCAGCTCGGGGCCGCCCGGGACAGGCCGTTCTAATGAGCAGTTCTTC
CDR3: CASSSGPPGTGRSNEQFF
V: TRBV5-1
D: TRBD1
size: -
J: TRBJ2-1

DNA: TGCGCCAGCAGTCCCCGACGGGATTCACCCCTCCACTTT
CDR3: CASSPRRDSPLHF
V: TRBV23-1
D: -
size: -
J: TRBJ1-6

DNA: TGTGCCAGCAGTTTAGTTTCTGCTTGGGGCGCGAATCATTTT
CDR3: CASSLVSAWGANHF
V: TRBV28
D: -
size: -
J: TRBJ1-5

DNA: TGTGCCAGCAGTTTAGGGACAGGGCGAGAAGCTTTCTTT
CDR3: CASSLGTGREAFF
V: TRBV27
D: TRBD1
size: -
J: TRBJ1-1

DNA: TGCAGCGCTACTCTCTCTGGGGCCAACGTCCTGACTTTC
CDR3: CSATLSGANVLTF
V: TRBV29-1
D: -
size: -
J: TRBJ2-6

DNA: TGTGCCAGCAGCGTAGGGTCCGGGACAGGGGGCGCAGATACGCAGTATTTT
CDR3: CASSVGSGTGGADTQYF
V: TRBV9
D: TRBD1
size: -
J: TRBJ2-3

DNA: TGTGCCAGCAGTTTATTAAGGCAGGGACGGCCAACTAATGAAAAACTGTTTTTT
CDR3: CASSLLRQGRPTNEKLFF
V: TRBV27
D: -
size: -
J: TRBJ1-4

DNA: TGTGCCAGCAGTTCCCGAAGGGCCTACAATGAGCAGTTCTTC
CDR3: CASSSRRAYNEQFF
V: TRBV2
D: -
size: -
J: TRBJ2-1

DNA: TGTGCCAGCAGCCTGACCACCGGGGAGCTGTTTTTT
CDR3: CASSLTTGELFF
V: TRBV7-8
D: -
size: -
J: TRBJ2-2

DNA: TGCAGCGTTGGGGTAGCGGGAGCTGGCTACGAGCAGTACTTC
CDR3: CSVGVAGAGYEQYF
V: TRBV29-1
D: TRBD2
size: -
J: TRBJ2-7

DNA: TGTGCCAGCAGTTTTCTCAGGCCCTTAGGAGAGCAGTACTTC
CDR3: CASSFLRPLGEQYF
V: TRBV28
D: -
size: -
J: TRBJ2-7

DNA: TGTGCCACCAGCCTTCGGCCTTTACGAAAAAACGCGGCCGTAGGTGAGCAGTTCTTC
CDR3: CATSLRPLRKNAAVGEQFF
V: TRBV15
D: -
size: -
J: TRBJ2-1

DNA: TGTGCCAAAAGGGGGGGGATCGACGAGCAGTACTTC
CDR3: CAKRGGIDEQYF
V: TRBV6-1
D: -
size: -
J: TRBJ2-7

DNA: TGTGCCAGTAGTATAAGCGGACGGGAAGAGACCCAGTACTTC
CDR3: CASSISGREETQYF
V: TRBV19
D: -
size: -
J: TRBJ2-5

DNA: TGCAGCGTTGAGGTGACGAGCTCCTACGAGCAGTACTTC
CDR3: CSVEVTSSYEQYF
V: TRBV29-1
D: -
size: once
J: TRBJ2-7

DNA: TGTGCCAGCAGGATCAGGACTGAAGCTTTCTTT
CDR3: CASRIRTEAFF
V: TRBV28
D: -
size: -
J: TRBJ1-1

DNA: TGTGCCAGCAGCGCGAGTTGGAATCAGCCCCAGCATTTT
CDR3: CASSASWNQPQHF
V: TRBV7-2
D: -
size: -
J: TRBJ1-5